This T cell receptor beta chain was captured by sequencing in a study of radiotherapy plus CTLA-4 blockade in lung cancer. Study-level information: Objective responses were recorded in about 18% of patients, with disease control recorded in 30% to 35%. Overall study findings and caveats: According to reports, early shifts in blood T cell clones, alongside interferon-beta, forecast response most accurately. Blood saw expansion of tumor-derived TCR clones after radiotherapy plus ipilimumab.

The protocol was immunoSEQ multiplex PCR, while the TCRdb copy is restricted to in-frame clones and leaves out a portion. The table lists 50,000 or so clones, 70% to 85% of them singletons. This CDR3 is built from 12 residues. V was pared by 4 bases and J by 7 bases, with 7 bases between. Germline CDR1 and CDR2: MDHEN and SYDVKM. Details on this clone: The antigen is unknown.

V usage is TRBV28 and J usage is TRBJ2-2; D call uncertain. The source was peripheral blood, collected from a patient treated with radiotherapy plus ipilimumab. This TCR was sampled from a human donor with non-small cell lung cancer who had a partial response to radiotherapy plus ipilimumab. CDR3 sequence (DNA): TGTGCCAGCAGTTCTATCGGCGGGGAGCTGTTTTTT. This encodes CASSSIGGELFF.